This TCR beta chain originates from a study of shared clonotypes between healthy human individuals (TCRdb year 2020). In the study overall: The cohort comprised a couple of women and three men aged 18 to 49 years. For each donor, CD4 naive and CD4 memory were each given three plates, CD8 naive was given two plates, and CD8 memory was given one plate. To estimate repertoire size and how much clonotype sharing occurs between individuals, the study deeply sequenced the blood TCR repertoires of five or six healthy adults. To increase sequencing depth and limit assay-specific biases, different laboratories used diverse techniques to prepare libraries and sequence TCR repertoires. Leukapheresis yielded between about 0.94 and 9 billion PBMCs per donor.

Remarks on this clone: Its recognized antigen is unknown. Within one base of it there is no much larger clone, and no base qualities were kept.

Points the paper makes about the study in general: The small number of donors limited the genetic and exposure-history diversity represented. Only blood was sampled, and tissue TCR repertoires likely differ from those in blood. Rarefaction of sorted-subset datasets indicated incomplete sequencing despite the large sequencing depth. Higher generation probabilities were observed for clonotypes shared by all four sorted-subset donors than for non-shared clonotypes. Pairwise subsampling led to the expectation that sequencing depth would affect the degree of clonotype sharing among donors. Across a few donors, around 5% of naive CD4, approximately 3.5% of naive CD8, around 2.1% of memory CD4, and 0.4% of memory CD8 clonotypes were shared. Naive subsets generally had larger estimated clonotype richness than memory subsets did.

V loses 2 bases of germline sequence and J loses 5 bases, and the interval between the two ends is 17 bases. The CDR3 goes from the cysteine to the phenylalanine over 16 residues. The only DNA kept is the CDR3, 48 bases in frame from the first base. The germline V gene encodes CDR1 SGHNT and CDR2 YYREEE (reference sequence). The donors were healthy, HIV-negative adults with no recently reported acute infections or vaccinations. Only Caucasian adults living in Nashville, Tennessee, USA were represented among the donors. CD4+ T cells were enriched by magnetic negative selection, after which naive cells were positively selected on CD45RA and the negative fraction was taken as the memory subset. Blood was obtained by leukapheresis, after which PBMCs were separated by Ficoll-Histopaque density gradient centrifugation and cryopreserved in liquid nitrogen vapor phase. Analytical flow cytometry was used to check the purity and quantity of every magnetically sorted T cell population. Each sorted fraction had its genomic DNA isolated and then quantified by UV absorbance on a Nanodrop 2000c.

Using the deep immunoSEQ assay, TCR CDR3 regions were amplified from genomic DNA by multiplex PCR. Extracted genomic DNA from each cell subset was spread evenly across all wells of several immunoSEQ 96-well plates, with each plate serving as a replicate. Each replicate PCR for sorted subsets received around 200 ng genomic DNA, equal to tens of thousands of T cell genomes. The purified libraries were quantified using a Qubit 3.0 fluorometer, sized with a Bioanalyzer 2100, and then quantified again using the KAPA Library Quantification kit. Every immunoSEQ 96-well plate was sequenced on a dedicated single-read 150-cycle Illumina NextSeq 550 flow cell. The authors' pipeline ran thus. Because the immunoSEQ output held only junctional sequences and lacked quality scores, the filtering could not match the filtering applied to full-length reads. To assign V/J genes and CDR3, sequences were annotated against IMGT germline references using PyIR, a Python wrapper for IgBLAST v1.9. Reads were filtered out if the reads had weak V/J assignments (E-value above 1e-6), no CDR3, stop codons, out-of-frame junctions, or ambiguous translated residues. A V3J clonotype was defined by an identical inferred V gene, J gene, and CDR3 amino acid sequence. The percentage overlap between two repertoires was calculated by dividing the number of shared unique clonotypes by the size of the smaller repertoire. Three approaches were used to assess repertoire richness: RTK rarefaction, the Chao1 estimator, and Recon v2.1 estimates of unobserved clonotypes. For all TCRbeta clonotypes obtained by the gDNA method from a handful of donors, generation probabilities were computed with OLGA. TCRdb stores this immuneACCESS table with in-frame sequences only. Part of the clones is absent; in the studies checked, under half of the shortfall reflects unresolved V genes, and no reason is known for the rest. That table furnishes V, J and clone size, whereas the DNA furnished D and trimming. Counted in this sample were about 2.3 million clones; about nine tenths of them appeared once. The ten largest clones take up 0.37% of the sample.

The sequenced sample consisted of naive CD4+ T cells from PBMCs. The sample's cell subset or site label, in plain terms: CD45RA+ positively selected. The sequence was collected from a man aged 18 to 29 in good health. Some clones in this sample may be carry-over from other donors' samples. The V and J genes are TRBV5-4 and TRBJ2-1, with a weak D call of TRBD1 (5 bases match). The CDR3 sequence is CASSFSIGALDNEQFF. The DNA sequence is as follows: TGTGCCAGCAGCTTTTCGATTGGGGCGCTGGACAATGAGCAGTTCTTC.